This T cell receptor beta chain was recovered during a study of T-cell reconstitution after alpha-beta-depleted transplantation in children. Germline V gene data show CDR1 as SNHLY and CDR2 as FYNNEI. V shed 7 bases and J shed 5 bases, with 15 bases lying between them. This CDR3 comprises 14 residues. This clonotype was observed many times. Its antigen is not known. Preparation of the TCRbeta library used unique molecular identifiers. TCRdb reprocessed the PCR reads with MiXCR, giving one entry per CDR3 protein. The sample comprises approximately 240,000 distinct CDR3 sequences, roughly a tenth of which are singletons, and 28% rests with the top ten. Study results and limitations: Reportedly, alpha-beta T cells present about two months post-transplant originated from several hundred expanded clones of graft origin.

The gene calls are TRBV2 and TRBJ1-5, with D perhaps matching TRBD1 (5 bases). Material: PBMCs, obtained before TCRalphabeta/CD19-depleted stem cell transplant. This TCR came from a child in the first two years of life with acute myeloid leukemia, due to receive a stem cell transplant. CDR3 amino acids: CASTLGEGDQPQHF. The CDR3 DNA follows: TGTGCCAGCACCCTAGGGGAAGGGGATCAGCCCCAGCATTTT.